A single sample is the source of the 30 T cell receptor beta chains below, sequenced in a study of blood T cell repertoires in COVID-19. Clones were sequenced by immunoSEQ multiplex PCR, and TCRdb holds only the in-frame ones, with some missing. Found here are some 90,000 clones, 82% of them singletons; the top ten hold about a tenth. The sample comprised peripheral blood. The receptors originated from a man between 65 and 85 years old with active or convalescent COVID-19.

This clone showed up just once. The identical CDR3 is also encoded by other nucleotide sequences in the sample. DNA for the CDR3: TGTGCCAGTAGTATAGGAGGGAACACTGAAGCTTTCTTT. It is translated as CASSIGGNTEAFF. The chain links TRBV19 to TRBJ1-1; D ambiguous. Per the germline V gene, CDR1 is LNHDA and CDR2 is SQIVND (reference sequence). This CDR3 is built from 13 residues. Trimming took off 1 base at V and 1 base at J, with 4 bases between the two ends.

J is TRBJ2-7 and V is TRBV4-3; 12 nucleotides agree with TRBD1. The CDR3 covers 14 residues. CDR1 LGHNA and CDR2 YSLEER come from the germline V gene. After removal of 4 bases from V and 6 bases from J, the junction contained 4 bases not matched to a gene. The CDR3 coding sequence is TGCGCCAGCAGCCCGGGACAGGGGGCAGGCGAGCAGTACTTC. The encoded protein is CASSPGQGAGEQYF.

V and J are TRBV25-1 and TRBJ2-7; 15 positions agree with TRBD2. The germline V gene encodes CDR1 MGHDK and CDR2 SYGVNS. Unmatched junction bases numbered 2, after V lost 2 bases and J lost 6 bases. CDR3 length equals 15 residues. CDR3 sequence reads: CASSERGLAGGEQYF. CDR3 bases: TGTGCCAGCAGTGAAAGGGGACTAGCGGGGGGCGAGCAGTACTTC.

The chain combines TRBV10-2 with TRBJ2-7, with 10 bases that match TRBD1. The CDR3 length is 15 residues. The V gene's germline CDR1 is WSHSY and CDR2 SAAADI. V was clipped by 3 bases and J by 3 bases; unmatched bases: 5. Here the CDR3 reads CASSDLWDRGYEQYF. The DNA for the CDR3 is TGCGCCAGCAGTGACTTGTGGGACAGGGGCTACGAGCAGTACTTC.

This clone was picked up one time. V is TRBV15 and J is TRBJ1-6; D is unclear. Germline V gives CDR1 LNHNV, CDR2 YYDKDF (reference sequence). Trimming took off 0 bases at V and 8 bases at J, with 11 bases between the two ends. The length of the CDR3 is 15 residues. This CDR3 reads CATSRDRVGYSPLHF. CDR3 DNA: TGTGCCACCAGCAGAGATCGGGTCGGATATTCACCCCTCCACTTT.

The CDR3 reads CATLRGHFYGYTF. The CDR3, as DNA: TGTGCCACCCTGCGAGGACACTTCTATGGCTACACCTTC. The J gene is TRBJ1-2, the V gene TRBV19, with a weak D call TRBD1 (5 bases). Trimming took off 10 bases at V and 4 bases at J, with 16 bases between the two ends. CDR3 size: 13 residues. Germline values: CDR1 LNHDA, CDR2 SQIVND (reference sequence).

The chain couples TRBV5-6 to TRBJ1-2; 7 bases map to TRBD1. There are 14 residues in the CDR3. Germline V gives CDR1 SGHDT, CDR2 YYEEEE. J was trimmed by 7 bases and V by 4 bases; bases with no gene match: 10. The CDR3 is CASSPLNRGLGYTF. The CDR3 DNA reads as TGTGCCAGCAGCCCACTAAACAGGGGACTTGGCTACACCTTC.

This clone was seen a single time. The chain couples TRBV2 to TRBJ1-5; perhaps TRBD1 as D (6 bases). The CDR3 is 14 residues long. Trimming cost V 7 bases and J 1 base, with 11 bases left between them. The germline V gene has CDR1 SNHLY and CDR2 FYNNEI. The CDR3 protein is CASTGRGSNQPQHF. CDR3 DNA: TGTGCCAGCACGGGCAGGGGAAGCAATCAGCCCCAGCATTTT.

The CDR3 sequence is CASSQDPTYPGAFF. Here the CDR3 DNA reads TGTGCCAGCAGCCAAGACCCGACCTATCCGGGGGCTTTCTTT. The chain uses TRBV5-5 and TRBJ1-1, with D unclear. This CDR3 comprises 14 residues. With 4 bases removed from V and 11 bases from J, the gap between germline ends came to 21 bases. The germline V gene has CDR1 SGHKS and CDR2 YYEKEE (reference sequence). The full variable domain, in which reference TRBV5-5 and TRBJ1-1 provide the parts outside the CDR3, is DAGVTQSPTHLIKTRGQQVTLRCSPISGHKSVSWYQQVLGQGPQFIFQYYEKEERGRGNFPDRFSARQFPNYSSELNVNALLLGDSALYLCASSQDPTYPGAFFGQGTRLTVV.

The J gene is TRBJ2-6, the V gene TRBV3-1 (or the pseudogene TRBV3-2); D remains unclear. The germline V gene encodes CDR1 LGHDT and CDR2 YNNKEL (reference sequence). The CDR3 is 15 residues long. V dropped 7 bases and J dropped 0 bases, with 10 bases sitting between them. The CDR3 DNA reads TGTGCCAGCAAAACAACAGACTCTGGGGCCAACGTCCTGACTTTC. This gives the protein CASKTTDSGANVLTF.

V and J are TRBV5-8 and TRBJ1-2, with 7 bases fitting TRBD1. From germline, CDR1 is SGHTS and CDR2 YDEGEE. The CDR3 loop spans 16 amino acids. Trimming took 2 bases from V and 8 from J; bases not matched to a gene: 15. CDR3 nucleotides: TGTGCCAGCAGCTTCAAGATAACAGGGGCAGATTCCGGCTACACCTTC. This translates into CASSFKITGADSGYTF.

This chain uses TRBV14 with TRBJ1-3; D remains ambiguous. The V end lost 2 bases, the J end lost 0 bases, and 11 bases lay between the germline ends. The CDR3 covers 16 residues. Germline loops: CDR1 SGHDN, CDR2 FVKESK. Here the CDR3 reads CASSQYGLTSGNTIYF. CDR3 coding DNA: TGTGCCAGCAGCCAATATGGCCTTACCTCTGGAAACACCATATATTTT.

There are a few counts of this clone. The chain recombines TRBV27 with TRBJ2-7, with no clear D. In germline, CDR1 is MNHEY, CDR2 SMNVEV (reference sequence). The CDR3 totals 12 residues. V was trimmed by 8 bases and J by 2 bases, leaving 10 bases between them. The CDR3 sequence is CASGDSTYEQYF. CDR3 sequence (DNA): TGTGCCAGCGGAGATTCTACCTACGAGCAGTACTTC.

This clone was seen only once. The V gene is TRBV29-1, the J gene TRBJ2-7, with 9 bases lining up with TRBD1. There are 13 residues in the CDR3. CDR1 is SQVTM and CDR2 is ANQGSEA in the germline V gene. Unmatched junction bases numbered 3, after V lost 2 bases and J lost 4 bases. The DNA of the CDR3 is TGCAGCGTTGAATTTGGACAGGGGTACGAGCAGTACTTC. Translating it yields CSVEFGQGYEQYF.

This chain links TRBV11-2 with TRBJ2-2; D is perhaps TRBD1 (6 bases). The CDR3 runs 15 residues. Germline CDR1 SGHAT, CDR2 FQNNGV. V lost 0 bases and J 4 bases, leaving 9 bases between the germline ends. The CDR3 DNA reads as TGTGCCAGCAGCTTAGAGGGGGCAGCCACCGGGGAGCTGTTTTTT. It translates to CASSLEGAATGELFF. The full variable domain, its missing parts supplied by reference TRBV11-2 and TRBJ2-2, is EAGVAQSPRYKIIEKRQSVAFWCNPISGHATLYWYQQILGQGPKLLIQFQNNGVVDDSQLPKDRFSAERLKGVDSTLKIQPAKLEDSAVYLCASSLEGAATGELFFGEGSRLTVL.

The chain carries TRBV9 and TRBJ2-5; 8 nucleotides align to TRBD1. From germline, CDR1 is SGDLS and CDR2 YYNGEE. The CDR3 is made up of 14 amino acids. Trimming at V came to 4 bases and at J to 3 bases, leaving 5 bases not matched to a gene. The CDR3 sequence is CASSPMDREETQYF. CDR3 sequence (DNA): TGTGCCAGCAGCCCGATGGACAGGGAAGAGACCCAGTACTTC.

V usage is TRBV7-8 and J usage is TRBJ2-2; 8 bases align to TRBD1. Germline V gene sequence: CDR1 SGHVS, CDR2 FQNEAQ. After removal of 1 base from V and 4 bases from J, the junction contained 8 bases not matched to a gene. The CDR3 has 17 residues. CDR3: CASSLVGGTGGTGELFF. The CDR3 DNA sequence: TGTGCCAGCAGCTTAGTAGGGGGGACAGGCGGCACCGGGGAGCTGTTTTTT.

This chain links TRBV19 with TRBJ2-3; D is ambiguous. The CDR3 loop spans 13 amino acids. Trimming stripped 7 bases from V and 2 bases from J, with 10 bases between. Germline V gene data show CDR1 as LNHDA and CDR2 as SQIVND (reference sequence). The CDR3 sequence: CASKKRTTDTQYF. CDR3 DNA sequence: TGTGCCAGTAAGAAGAGAACCACAGATACGCAGTATTTT.

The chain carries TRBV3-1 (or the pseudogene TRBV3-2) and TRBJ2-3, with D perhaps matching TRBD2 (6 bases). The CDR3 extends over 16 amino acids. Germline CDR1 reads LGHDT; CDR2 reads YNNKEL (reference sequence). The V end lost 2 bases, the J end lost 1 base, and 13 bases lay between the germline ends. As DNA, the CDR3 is TGTGCCAGCAGCCAACTAGTAGTAGCGGGCACAGATACGCAGTATTTT. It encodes CASSQLVVAGTDTQYF.

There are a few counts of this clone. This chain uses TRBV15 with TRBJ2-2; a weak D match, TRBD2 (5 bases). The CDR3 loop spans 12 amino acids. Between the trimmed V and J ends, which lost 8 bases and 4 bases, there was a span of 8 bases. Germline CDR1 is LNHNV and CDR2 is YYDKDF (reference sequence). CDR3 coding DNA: TGTGCCACCGCCCGGGGCACCGGGGAGCTGTTTTTT. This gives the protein CATARGTGELFF.

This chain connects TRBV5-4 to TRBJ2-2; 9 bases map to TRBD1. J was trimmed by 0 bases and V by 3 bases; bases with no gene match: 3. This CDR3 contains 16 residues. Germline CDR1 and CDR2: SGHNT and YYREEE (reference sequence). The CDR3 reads CASSSWTGANTGELFF. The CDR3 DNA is TGTGCCAGCAGCTCATGGACAGGGGCGAACACCGGGGAGCTGTTTTTT.

The CDR3 DNA is TGTGCCGGGAGAAGCGGGCCTCAAGAGACCCAGTACTTC. It codes for CAGRSGPQETQYF. The chain carries TRBV7-9 and TRBJ2-5, with D possibly matching TRBD2 (6 bases). The CDR3 totals 13 residues. The V end was cut by 11 bases, the J end by 2 bases, with 15 bases between. Germline V gene data show CDR1 as SEHNR and CDR2 as FQNEAQ (reference sequence).

The CDR3, as DNA: TGTGCCACCAGCAGGGACAACTTGGCGCAGACCCAGTACTTC. Protein: CATSRDNLAQTQYF. The chain couples TRBV15 to TRBJ2-5; D might be TRBD1 (5 bases). Germline CDR1 is LNHNV and CDR2 is YYDKDF (reference sequence). Trimming pared 3 bases from V and 6 bases from J, leaving 14 bases between. The CDR3 is 14 amino acids.

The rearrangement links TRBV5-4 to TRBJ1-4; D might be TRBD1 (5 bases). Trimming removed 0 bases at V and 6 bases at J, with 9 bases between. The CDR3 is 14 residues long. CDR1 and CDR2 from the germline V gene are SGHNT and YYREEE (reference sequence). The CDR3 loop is CASSLDRGHEKLFF. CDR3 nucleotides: TGTGCCAGCAGCTTGGATAGGGGTCATGAAAAACTGTTTTTT.

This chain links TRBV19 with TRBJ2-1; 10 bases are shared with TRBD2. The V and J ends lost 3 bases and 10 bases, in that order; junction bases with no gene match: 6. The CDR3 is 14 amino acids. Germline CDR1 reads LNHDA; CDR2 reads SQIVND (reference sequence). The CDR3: CASSILAGAREQFF. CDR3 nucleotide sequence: TGTGCCAGTAGTATCCTAGCGGGGGCGAGGGAGCAGTTCTTC.

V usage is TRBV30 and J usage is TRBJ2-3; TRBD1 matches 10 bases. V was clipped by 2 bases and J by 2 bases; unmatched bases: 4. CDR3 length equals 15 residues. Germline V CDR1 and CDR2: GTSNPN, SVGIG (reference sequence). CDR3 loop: CAWSPGQGSTDTQYF. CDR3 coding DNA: TGTGCCTGGAGTCCGGGACAGGGGTCCACAGATACGCAGTATTTT.

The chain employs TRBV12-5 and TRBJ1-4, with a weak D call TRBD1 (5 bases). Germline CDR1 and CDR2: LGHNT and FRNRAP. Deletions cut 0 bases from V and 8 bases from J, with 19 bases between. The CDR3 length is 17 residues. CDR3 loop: CASGLVRIGGVGEKLFF. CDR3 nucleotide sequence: TGTGCTAGTGGTTTGGTACGGATTGGGGGGGTCGGGGAAAAACTGTTTTTT.

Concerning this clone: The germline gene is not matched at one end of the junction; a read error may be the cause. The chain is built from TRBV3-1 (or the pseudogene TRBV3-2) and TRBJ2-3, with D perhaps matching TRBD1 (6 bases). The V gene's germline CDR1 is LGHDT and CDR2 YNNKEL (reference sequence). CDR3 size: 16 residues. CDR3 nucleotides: TGTGCCAGCAGCCAAGATCGAGGACCGCGGTCCCTAAGGGGGAAATTT. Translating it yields CASSQDRGPRSLRGKF.

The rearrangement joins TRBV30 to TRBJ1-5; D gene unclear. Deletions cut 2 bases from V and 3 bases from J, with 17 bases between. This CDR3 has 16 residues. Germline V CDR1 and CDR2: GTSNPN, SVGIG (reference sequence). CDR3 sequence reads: CAWSSTAREFNQPQHF. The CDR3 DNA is TGTGCCTGGAGTTCCACCGCGCGGGAATTCAATCAGCCCCAGCATTTT. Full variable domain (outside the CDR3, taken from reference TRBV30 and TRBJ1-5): SQTIHQWPATLVQPVGSPLSLECTVEGTSNPNLYWYRQAAGRGLQLLFYSVGIGQISSEVPQNLSASRPQDRQFILSSKKLLLSDSGFYLCAWSSTAREFNQPQHFGDGTRLSIL.

CDR3: CASSQVDGGEQFF. DNA of the CDR3: TGTGCCAGCAGCCAAGTTGATGGCGGGGAGCAGTTCTTC. The V gene is TRBV3-1 (or the pseudogene TRBV3-2), the J gene TRBJ2-1; TRBD2 is a possible D gene (5 bases). This CDR3 spans 13 amino acids. CDR1 and CDR2 from the germline V gene are LGHDT and YNNKEL (reference sequence). V shed 1 base and J shed 10 bases, with 11 bases lying between them.